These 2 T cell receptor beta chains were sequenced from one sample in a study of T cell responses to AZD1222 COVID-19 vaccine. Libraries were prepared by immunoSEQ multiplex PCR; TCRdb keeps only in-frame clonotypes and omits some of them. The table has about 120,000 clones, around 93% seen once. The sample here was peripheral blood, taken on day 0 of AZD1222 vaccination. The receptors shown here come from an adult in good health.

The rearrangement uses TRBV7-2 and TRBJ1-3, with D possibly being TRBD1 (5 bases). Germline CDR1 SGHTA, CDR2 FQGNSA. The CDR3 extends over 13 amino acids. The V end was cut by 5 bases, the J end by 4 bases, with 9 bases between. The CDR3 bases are TGTGCCAGCAGCAATGAGGGGGGAAACACCATATATTTT. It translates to CASSNEGGNTIYF.

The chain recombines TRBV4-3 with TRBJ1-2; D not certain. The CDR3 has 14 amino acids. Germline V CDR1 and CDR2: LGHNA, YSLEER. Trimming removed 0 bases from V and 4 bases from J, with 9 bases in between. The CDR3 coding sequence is TGCGCCAGCAGCCAAGAAGGCCAGCTCTATGGCTACACCTTC. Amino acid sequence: CASSQEGQLYGYTF.